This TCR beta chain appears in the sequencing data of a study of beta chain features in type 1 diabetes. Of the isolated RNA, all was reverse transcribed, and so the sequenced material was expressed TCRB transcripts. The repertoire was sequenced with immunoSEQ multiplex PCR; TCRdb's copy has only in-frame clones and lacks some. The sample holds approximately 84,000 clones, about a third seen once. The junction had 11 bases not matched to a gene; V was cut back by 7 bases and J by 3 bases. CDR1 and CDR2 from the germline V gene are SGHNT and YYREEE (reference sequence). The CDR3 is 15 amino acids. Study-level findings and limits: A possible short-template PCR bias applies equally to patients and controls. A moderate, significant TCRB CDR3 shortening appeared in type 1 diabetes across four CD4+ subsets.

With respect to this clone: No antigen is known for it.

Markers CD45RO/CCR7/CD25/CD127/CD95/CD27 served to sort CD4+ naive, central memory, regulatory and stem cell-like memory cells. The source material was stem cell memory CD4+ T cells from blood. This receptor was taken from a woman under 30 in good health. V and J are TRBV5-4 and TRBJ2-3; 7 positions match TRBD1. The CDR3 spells CASRNGQDLTDTQYF. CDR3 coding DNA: TGTGCCAGCCGTAATGGACAGGATTTGACAGATACGCAGTATTTT.